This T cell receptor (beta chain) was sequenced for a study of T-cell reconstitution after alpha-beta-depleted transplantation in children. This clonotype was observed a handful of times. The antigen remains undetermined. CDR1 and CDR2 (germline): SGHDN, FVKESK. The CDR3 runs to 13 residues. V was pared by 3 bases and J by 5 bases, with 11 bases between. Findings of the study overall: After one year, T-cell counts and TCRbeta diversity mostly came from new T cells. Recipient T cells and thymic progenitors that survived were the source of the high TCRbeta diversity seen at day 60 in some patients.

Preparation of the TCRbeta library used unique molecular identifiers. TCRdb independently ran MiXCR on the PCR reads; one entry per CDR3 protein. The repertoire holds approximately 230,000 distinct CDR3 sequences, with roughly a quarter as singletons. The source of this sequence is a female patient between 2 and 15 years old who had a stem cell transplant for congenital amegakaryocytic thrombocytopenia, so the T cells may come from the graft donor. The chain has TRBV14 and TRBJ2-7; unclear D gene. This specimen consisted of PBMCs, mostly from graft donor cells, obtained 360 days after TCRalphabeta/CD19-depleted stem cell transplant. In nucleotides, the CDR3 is TGTGCCAGCAGCCAGGGCCTTAAGGACGAGCAGTACTTC. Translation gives CASSQGLKDEQYF.